This T cell receptor (beta chain) was identified during a study of identical twins. The study's findings and limits: Weaker excess sharing between twins was seen in beta out-of-frame sequences.

Each CDR3 protein is one row after TCRdb ran MiXCR on the 5' RACE reads. In the table there are approximately 700,000 distinct CDR3 sequences, roughly 18% of which are singletons. This clonotype was detected a few times. Its matching antigen is unknown. Germline V gives CDR1 LGHNA, CDR2 YNFKEQ. V lost 3 bases and J lost 8, with 14 bases in between. CDR3 length equals 14 residues. These same records also appear under a second study, on T cells expressing NK-cell markers. Per that study: TCR beta repertoires came from sorted CD3+CD56+NKG2C+, CD3+CD56+NKG2C- and CD3+CD56-NKG2C+ T cells.

This receptor was identified in a woman younger than 35 in good health. Sequencing input: PBMCs. The chain is built from TRBV4-2 and TRBJ2-1; D gene unclear. CDR3 in DNA: TGTGCCAGCAGCCAGGCTCAGTTGGGCGATGAGCAGTTCTTC. Translating it yields CASSQAQLGDEQFF.